This T cell receptor beta chain emerged from a study of CD8 T cells in ankylosing spondylitis. Findings and caveats of the study: There were earlier reports of some motif variants in reactive arthritis synovial fluid and blood.

A remark on this clonotype: What it binds is not known.

The V end was cut by 2 bases, the J end by 0 bases, with 16 bases between. Germline CDR1 SGDLS, CDR2 YYNGEE. The CDR3 length is 17 residues. Quantitative 5'-RACE with molecular barcodes generated TCR beta libraries. TCRdb recomputed calls from the 5' RACE reads with MiXCR, one row per CDR3 protein. The sample contains 120,000 or so distinct CDR3 sequences, roughly 15% of which appear only once. The sequence derives from a female donor with ankylosing spondylitis or in good health (not recorded which). Sequencing was performed on blood, either unsorted or a sorted T cell fraction (not recorded which). This chain connects TRBV9 to TRBJ2-3; D may be TRBD2 (6 bases). Here the CDR3 reads CASSVGGSGGSTDTQYF. The CDR3, as DNA: TGTGCCAGCAGCGTGGGGGGTAGTGGTGGCAGCACAGATACGCAGTATTTT.